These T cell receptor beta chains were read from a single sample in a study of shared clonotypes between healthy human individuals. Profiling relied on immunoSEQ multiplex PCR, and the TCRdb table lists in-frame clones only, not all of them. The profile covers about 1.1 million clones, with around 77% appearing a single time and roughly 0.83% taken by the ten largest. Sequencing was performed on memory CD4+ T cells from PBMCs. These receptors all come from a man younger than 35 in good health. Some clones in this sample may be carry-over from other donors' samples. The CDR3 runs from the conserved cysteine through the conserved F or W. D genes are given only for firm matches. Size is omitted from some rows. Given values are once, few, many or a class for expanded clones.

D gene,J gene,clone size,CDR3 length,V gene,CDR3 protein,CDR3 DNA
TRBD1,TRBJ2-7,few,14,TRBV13,CASSSRQGADEQYF,TGTGCCAGCAGCTCCCGACAGGGGGCGGATGAGCAGTACTTC
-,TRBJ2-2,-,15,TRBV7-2,CASSFGGAKSGELFF,TGTGCCAGCAGCTTTGGGGGCGCGAAATCCGGGGAGCTGTTTTTT
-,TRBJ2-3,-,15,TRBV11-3,CASSLSHRTEGTQYF,TGTGCCAGCAGCTTATCCCACCGAACCGAGGGGACGCAGTATTTT
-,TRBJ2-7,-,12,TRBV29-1,CSVEDHAYEQYF,TGCAGCGTTGAAGATCATGCCTACGAGCAGTACTTC
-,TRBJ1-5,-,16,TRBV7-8,CASSSRGLNSNQPQHF,TGTGCCAGCAGCTCCCGGGGCTTAAATAGCAATCAGCCCCAGCATTTT
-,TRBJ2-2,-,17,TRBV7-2,CASTQGGAGLNTGELFF,TGTGCCAGCACCCAAGGGGGCGCGGGATTAAACACCGGGGAGCTGTTTTTT
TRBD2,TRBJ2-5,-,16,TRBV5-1,CASSLDVSGSGETQYF,TGCGCCAGCAGCTTGGACGTTAGCGGGAGTGGAGAGACCCAGTACTTC
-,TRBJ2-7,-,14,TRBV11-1,CASSLGQRNYEQYF,TGTGCCAGCAGCTTAGGCCAGCGCAACTACGAGCAGTACTTC
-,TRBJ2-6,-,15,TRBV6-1,CASSEALSGANVLTF,TGTGCCAGCAGTGAGGCCTTATCTGGGGCCAACGTCCTGACTTTC
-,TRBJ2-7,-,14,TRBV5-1,CASSLVGSSYEQYF,TGCGCCAGCAGCTTGGTGGGGAGCTCCTACGAGCAGTACTTC
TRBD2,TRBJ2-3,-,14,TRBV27,CASSLNGGRDTQYF,TGTGCCAGCAGTTTAAACGGGGGGAGGGATACGCAGTATTTT
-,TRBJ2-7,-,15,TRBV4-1,CASSQAQAYPYEQYF,TGCGCCAGCAGCCAAGCGCAGGCGTACCCCTACGAGCAGTACTTC
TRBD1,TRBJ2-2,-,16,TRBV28,CASSLSYRGPTGELFF,TGTGCCAGCAGTTTATCCTACAGGGGACCCACCGGGGAGCTGTTTTTT
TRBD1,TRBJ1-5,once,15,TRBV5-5,CASSRGQGENQPQHF,TGTGCCAGCAGCCGGGGACAGGGAGAAAATCAGCCCCAGCATTTT
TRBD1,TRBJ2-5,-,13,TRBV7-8,CASTGQGKETQYF,TGTGCCAGCACCGGACAGGGGAAAGAGACCCAGTACTTC
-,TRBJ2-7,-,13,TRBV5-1,CASSRVGGYEQYF,TGCGCCAGCAGCCGCGTGGGCGGCTACGAGCAGTACTTC
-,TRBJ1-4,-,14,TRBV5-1,CASGYGSTNEKLFF,TGCGCCAGCGGATACGGTTCCACTAATGAAAAACTGTTTTTT
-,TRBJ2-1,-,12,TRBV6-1,CASTDRPNEQFF,TGTGCCAGCACTGACAGACCCAATGAGCAGTTCTTC
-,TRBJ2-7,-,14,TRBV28,CASSSPRSLGEQYF,TGTGCCAGCAGTTCCCCTAGGAGCTTGGGGGAGCAGTACTTC
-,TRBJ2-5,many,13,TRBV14,CASSQQPGRGMYF,TGTGCCAGCAGCCAACAGCCGGGACGCGGGATGTACTTC
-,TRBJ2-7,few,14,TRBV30,CAWSVGAGVNEQYF,TGTGCCTGGAGTGTAGGGGCAGGGGTGAACGAGCAGTACTTC
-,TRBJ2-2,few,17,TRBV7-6,CASSPRRVEGNTGELFF,TGTGCCAGCAGCCCGCGCAGGGTTGAAGGAAACACCGGGGAGCTGTTTTTT
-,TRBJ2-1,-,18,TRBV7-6,CASSLEPPRSRRYNEQFF,TGTGCCAGCAGCTTAGAACCCCCCCGTAGCCGGCGCTACAATGAGCAGTTCTTC
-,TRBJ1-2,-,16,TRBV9,CASSVELGPVGDGYTF,TGTGCCAGCAGCGTAGAACTAGGGCCAGTAGGCGATGGCTACACCTTC
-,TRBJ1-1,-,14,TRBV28,CASSLGKGITEAFF,TGTGCCAGCAGTTTAGGTAAAGGGATCACTGAAGCTTTCTTT
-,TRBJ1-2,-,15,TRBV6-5,CASSYSRQGGYGYTF,TGTGCCAGCAGTTACTCAAGGCAGGGCGGCTATGGCTACACCTTC